The T cell receptor (beta chain) under discussion was sequenced for a study of Ad26.COV2.S vaccination and SARS-CoV-2 variants. The assay was immunoSEQ multiplex PCR, and TCRdb's table has in-frame clones only and misses some. The table shows approximately 350,000 clones, with 83% occurring only once. This CDR3 is built from 15 residues. Germline assignment: CDR1 MNHNS and CDR2 SASEGT. Trimming took 5 bases from V and 5 from J, leaving 18 bases between them. Treatment here: some 19 received Ad26.COV2.S at low or high dose, single or two shots; 5 received placebo; per-sample allocation not given. It was on day 63 after the first vaccine or placebo injection that samples were taken.

The sample consisted of peripheral blood, taken in a trial of Ad26.COV2.S vaccine versus placebo. This sequence was found in a person aged 18-60 years who received the Ad26.COV2.S COVID-19 vaccine or a placebo. V gene TRBV6-1 combines with J gene TRBJ1-1; unclear D gene. The CDR3: CASSSGSRGRTEAFF. The DNA of the CDR3 is TGTGCCAGCAGTTCCGGCAGCCGAGGAAGGACTGAAGCTTTCTTT.